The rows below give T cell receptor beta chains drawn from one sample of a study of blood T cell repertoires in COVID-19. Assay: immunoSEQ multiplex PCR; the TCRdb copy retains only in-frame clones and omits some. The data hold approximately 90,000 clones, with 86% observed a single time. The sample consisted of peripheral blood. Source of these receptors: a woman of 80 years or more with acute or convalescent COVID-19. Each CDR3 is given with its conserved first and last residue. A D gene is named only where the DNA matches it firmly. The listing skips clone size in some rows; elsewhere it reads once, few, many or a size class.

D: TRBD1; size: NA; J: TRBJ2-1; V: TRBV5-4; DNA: TGTGCCAGCAGCCACGGACAGGGAGGTCCAGCCAATGAGCAGTTCTTC; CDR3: CASSHGQGGPANEQFF
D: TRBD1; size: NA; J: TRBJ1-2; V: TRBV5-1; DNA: TGCGCCAGCGCCCCGGACAGGGACTATGGCTACACCTTC; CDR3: CASAPDRDYGYTF
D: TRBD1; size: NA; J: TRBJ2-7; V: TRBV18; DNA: TGTGCCAGCTCACCACAGACAGGGAATGGAAACGAGCAGTACTTC; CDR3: CASSPQTGNGNEQYF
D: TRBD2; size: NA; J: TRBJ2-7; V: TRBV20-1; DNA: TGCAGTGCTAGTAGCGGGGGGATCTACGAGCAGTACTTC; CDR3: CSASSGGIYEQYF
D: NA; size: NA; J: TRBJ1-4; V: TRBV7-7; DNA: TGTGCTAGCAGCTTAGGGGAGGGACGTTCGAATGAAAAACTGTTTTTT; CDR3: CASSLGEGRSNEKLFF
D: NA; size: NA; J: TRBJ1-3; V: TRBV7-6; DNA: TGTGCCAGCAGCTTAAAGGCTGACTCCTCTGGAAACACCATATATTTT; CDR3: CASSLKADSSGNTIYF
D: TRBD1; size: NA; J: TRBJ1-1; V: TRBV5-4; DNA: TGTGCCAGCCGGCGGACAGGGCTAACTGAAGCTTTCTTT; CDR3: CASRRTGLTEAFF
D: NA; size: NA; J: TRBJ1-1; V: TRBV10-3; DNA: TGTGCCATCAGTGAAACGGGGAACACTGAAGCTTTCTTT; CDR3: CAISETGNTEAFF
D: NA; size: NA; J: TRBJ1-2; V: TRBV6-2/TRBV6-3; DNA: TGTGCCAGCAGCCGAGACTCGGGATGGTATGGCTACACCTTC; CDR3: CASSRDSGWYGYTF
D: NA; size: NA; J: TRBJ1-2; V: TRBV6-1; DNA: TGTGCCAGCAGTGAGGGCAGGAACTATGGCTACACCTTC; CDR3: CASSEGRNYGYTF
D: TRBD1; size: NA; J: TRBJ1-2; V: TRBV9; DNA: TGTGCCAGCAGCGTAGGGGGACAGTATGGCTACACCTTC; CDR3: CASSVGGQYGYTF
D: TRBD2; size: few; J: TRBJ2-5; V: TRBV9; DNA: TGTGCCAGCAGCGTAGGACTAGCGGCCCAAGAGACCCAGTACTTC; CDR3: CASSVGLAAQETQYF